This T cell receptor (beta chain) was identified during a study of CD8 T cells in ankylosing spondylitis. Researchers built TCR beta libraries using quantitative 5'-RACE with molecular barcodes. TCRdb reprocessed the 5' RACE reads via MiXCR and lists one record per CDR3 protein. The data show almost 250,000 distinct CDR3 sequences, with roughly 32% seen just once and around 4.2% held by the top ten. Unmatched junction bases numbered 7, after V lost 5 bases and J lost 2 bases. This CDR3 comprises 15 residues. CDR1 and CDR2 from the germline V gene are SGHRS and YFSETQ. The chain couples TRBV5-1 to TRBJ1-1; 9 bases are a match to TRBD1. The specimen sequenced was blood, either unsorted or a sorted T cell fraction (not recorded which). The clonotype comes from a male donor with ankylosing spondylitis or in good health (not recorded which). In nucleotides, the CDR3 is TGCGCCAGCAGGGATGGGACAGGGAAAAACACTGAAGCTTTCTTT. The encoded protein is CASRDGTGKNTEAFF.